The 6 T cell receptor beta chains presented below share a single source sample, sequenced in a study of blood T cells in healthy people across ages. Then a second PCR, running roughly 6 to 11 cycles, was carried out with a sample-barcoded 5' primer and a J-beta primer mix. One entry per CDR3 protein, called by TCRdb with MiXCR from the 5' RACE reads. The repertoire holds approximately 900,000 distinct CDR3 sequences, with about 28% as singletons. The data were also submitted as part of a second study, on T cells of mothers and their children.

Sequencing input: blood. The receptors were gathered from a woman aged 40 to 50 in good health.

In DNA form, the CDR3 reads TGTGCCAGCAGCCAGGAGTTGGATGAGCAGTTCTTC. This sequence encodes CASSQELDEQFF. This chain uses TRBV2 with TRBJ2-1; no clear D gene. Germline loops: CDR1 SNHLY, CDR2 FYNNEI. Trimming shortened V by 6 bases and J by 8 bases, and 11 bases separated the two germline ends. This CDR3 has 12 amino acids.

This clonotype was found a few times. This chain joins TRBV3-1 and TRBJ1-4; D might be TRBD1 (6 bases). Germline CDR1 is LGHDT and CDR2 is YNNKEL (reference sequence). The CDR3 sequence is 19 residues long. V was clipped by 0 bases and J by 0 bases, with 17 bases between them. CDR3 DNA sequence: TGTGCCAGCAGCCAAGACCCCCGGACAGCTCGCCCAACTAATGAAAAACTGTTTTTT. Translated: CASSQDPRTARPTNEKLFF.

The chain joins TRBV7-9 to TRBJ2-6; maybe TRBD1 (5 bases). Germline V gene data show CDR1 as SEHNR and CDR2 as FQNEAQ (reference sequence). Trimming shortened V by 5 bases and J by 4 bases, and 12 bases separated the two germline ends. The CDR3 loop spans 15 amino acids. The CDR3, as DNA: TGTGCCAGCAGCGCCCCAGGGTTCGGGGCCAACGTCCTGACTTTC. Its translation is CASSAPGFGANVLTF.

This clonotype came up a few times. V and J are TRBV7-2 and TRBJ2-5, with 7 nucleotides matching TRBD2. The CDR3 length is 16 residues. J was trimmed by 1 base and V by 5 bases; bases with no gene match: 10. Per the germline V gene, CDR1 is SGHTA and CDR2 is FQGNSA. The CDR3 bases are TGTGCCAGCAGCCCGTTCCCGCGGGGGATCCAAGAGACCCAGTACTTC. Its translation is CASSPFPRGIQETQYF. The entire variable domain, with the rest obtained from reference TRBV7-2 and TRBJ2-5, is as follows: GAGVSQSPSNKVTEKGKDVELRCDPISGHTALYWYRQSLGQGLEFLIYFQGNSAPDKSGLPSDRFSAERTGGSVSTLTIQRTQQEDSAVYLCASSPFPRGIQETQYFGPGTRLLVL.

This clonotype was picked up many times. CDR3 loop: CSAPRRDREADTQYF. The CDR3 coding sequence is TGCAGTGCTCCGCGCCGGGACAGGGAGGCAGATACGCAGTATTTT. The rearrangement uses TRBV20-1 and TRBJ2-3, with 9 bases that match TRBD1. CDR1 and CDR2 (germline): DFQATT, SNEGSKA (reference sequence). The CDR3 totals 15 residues. V lost 5 bases to trimming and J lost 4 bases; unmatched junction nucleotides: 10.

Many counts were recorded for this clonotype. V usage is TRBV29-1 and J usage is TRBJ2-7; no firm D call. Germline assignment: CDR1 SQVTM and CDR2 ANQGSEA. The V and J ends lost 0 bases and 0 bases respectively, with 12 bases between them. The CDR3 spans 15 residues. CDR3 residues: CSVEDLGGTSYEQYF. CDR3 DNA: TGCAGCGTTGAAGATTTAGGCGGCACCTCCTACGAGCAGTACTTC.